The 17 T cell receptor beta chains listed next were all sequenced from one sample in a study of blood T cell repertoires in COVID-19. The protocol was immunoSEQ multiplex PCR, while the TCRdb copy is restricted to in-frame clones and leaves out a portion. This table holds some 50,000 clones, approximately 80% found once. The sequenced sample consisted of peripheral blood. The source of these receptors is a human donor with active or convalescent COVID-19. The donor label of this sample is uncertain.

The CDR3 spells CASSPRTGFNTEAFF. The CDR3 DNA sequence: TGTGCCAGCAGCCCCAGGACAGGTTTCAACACTGAAGCTTTCTTT. The rearrangement joins TRBV14 to TRBJ1-1; 7 positions agree with TRBD1. Germline V gene data show CDR1 as SGHDN and CDR2 as FVKESK. J was trimmed by 2 bases and V by 4 bases; bases with no gene match: 7. The CDR3 has 15 residues.

This clone was found a few times. This rearrangement joins TRBV7-3 to TRBJ1-4; D uncertain. CDR3 length equals 13 residues. The V end was cut by 3 bases, the J end by 8 bases, with 10 bases between. Germline V gene sequence: CDR1 SGHTA, CDR2 FQGTGA. The CDR3 protein is CASSFKHGEKLFF. In DNA, the CDR3 is TGTGCCAGCAGCTTTAAACATGGCGAAAAACTGTTTTTT.

This chain uses TRBV19 with TRBJ2-7; 7 bases line up with TRBD1. Germline CDR1 is LNHDA and CDR2 is SQIVND (reference sequence). With 4 bases clipped from V and 3 bases from J, the junction kept 3 bases outside the gene matches. The CDR3 is made up of 13 amino acids. CDR3 nucleotides: TGTGCCAGTAGTAGCCGGACAGGCTACGAGCAGTACTTC. Translation gives CASSSRTGYEQYF.

V and J are TRBV9 and TRBJ2-1, with 7 bases aligning to TRBD2. V shed 4 bases, J shed 2 bases, and the junction held 6 bases outside the gene matches. There are 15 residues in the CDR3. Germline V gene lookup returns CDR1 SGDLS and CDR2 YYNGEE. CDR3 bases: TGTGCCAGCAGCCTCGGGAGCGGGACCTACAATGAGCAGTTCTTC. It specifies CASSLGSGTYNEQFF.

The chain uses TRBV3-1 (or the pseudogene TRBV3-2) and TRBJ1-5; D gene uncertain. The CDR3 has 13 amino acids. V gave up 4 bases and J gave up 6 bases, with 10 bases separating them. Germline lookup yields CDR1 LGHDT and CDR2 YNNKEL (reference sequence). The CDR3 sequence: CASSPESGQPQHF. The CDR3 DNA reads TGTGCCAGCAGCCCAGAATCCGGTCAGCCCCAGCATTTT.

The V and J genes are TRBV3-1 (or the pseudogene TRBV3-2) and TRBJ2-5; D gene ambiguous. Per germline, CDR1 LGHDT and CDR2 YNNKEL (reference sequence). V gave up 1 base and J gave up 2 bases, with 14 bases separating them. The CDR3 runs to 16 residues. The CDR3: CASSQVRGSGQETQYF. The DNA of the CDR3 is TGTGCCAGCAGCCAAGTTCGCGGAAGTGGGCAAGAGACCCAGTACTTC.

The gene calls are TRBV7-8 and TRBJ1-5; D possibly corresponds to TRBD1 (5 bases). This CDR3 spans 14 amino acids. V was shortened by 1 base and J by 8 bases, with 12 bases between the two germline ends. Germline loops: CDR1 SGHVS, CDR2 FQNEAQ. The CDR3 loop reads CASSLGGQGEPQHF. CDR3 in DNA: TGTGCCAGCAGCTTAGGGGGCCAGGGTGAGCCCCAGCATTTT.

This clone has at least ten counts. The chain uses TRBV4-1 and TRBJ2-7; TRBD1 agrees at 10 bases. This CDR3 spans 14 amino acids. The trim removed 5 bases at V and 4 bases at J, leaving 5 bases unmatched. Germline CDR1 reads MGHRA; CDR2 reads YSYEKL. Here the CDR3 DNA reads TGCGCCAGCAGCGCCGGGACAGGGGTTTACGAGCAGTACTTC. Translating it yields CASSAGTGVYEQYF.

The CDR3 DNA sequence: TGTGCCAGCAGCCAAGGGGCCCTAAATGGTCAGCCCCAGCATTTT. This translates into CASSQGALNGQPQHF. The V call is TRBV3-1 (or the pseudogene TRBV3-2), the J call TRBJ1-5; D remains ambiguous. This CDR3 region has 15 residues. The ends were cut back, 1 base at V and 6 bases at J, with 13 bases in the middle. Germline-derived CDR1 and CDR2 are LGHDT and YNNKEL (reference sequence).

The chain uses TRBV9 and TRBJ2-2, with TRBD2 identical over 7 bases. The CDR3 is 15 amino acids. Germline-derived CDR1 and CDR2 are SGDLS and YYNGEE. Unmatched junction bases numbered 6, after V lost 7 bases and J lost 0 bases. CDR3 DNA: TGTGCCAGCTCTTGGGGAGGGACGAACACCGGGGAGCTGTTTTTT. Protein: CASSWGGTNTGELFF.

This chain connects TRBV29-1 to TRBJ2-4; maybe TRBD1 (5 bases). Trimming removed 6 bases from V and 6 bases from J, with 12 bases in between. The germline V gene encodes CDR1 SQVTM and CDR2 ANQGSEA. The CDR3 has 12 amino acids. CDR3 sequence reads: CSVGQGANIQYF. The DNA for the CDR3 is TGCAGCGTGGGGCAGGGCGCAAACATTCAGTACTTC.

The V and J genes are TRBV19 and TRBJ2-5; 8 nucleotides align to TRBD1. The germline gives CDR1 LNHDA, CDR2 SQIVND (reference sequence). The CDR3 has 14 amino acids. The V and J ends lost 1 base and 5 bases, in that order; junction bases with no gene match: 3. CDR3 nucleotides: TGTGCCAGTAGTATAGGGACAGGGTGGGAGACCCAGTACTTC. Protein product: CASSIGTGWETQYF.

This clone was recorded a few times. The chain employs TRBV2 and TRBJ1-5; D might be TRBD1 (5 bases). V shed 8 bases and J shed 3 bases, with 17 bases lying between them. CDR3 size: 15 residues. Germline values: CDR1 SNHLY, CDR2 FYNNEI. The CDR3 spells CASRTGHQVNQPQHF. CDR3 coding DNA: TGTGCCAGCCGAACCGGACACCAAGTCAATCAGCCCCAGCATTTT.

The CDR3 loop is CASSFDLSGEKLFF. DNA of the CDR3: TGTGCCAGCAGCTTTGATCTGAGTGGTGAAAAACTGTTTTTT. The chain carries TRBV7-2 and TRBJ1-4, with D hard to call. The ends were cut back, 3 bases at V and 7 bases at J, with 12 bases in the middle. Germline-derived CDR1 and CDR2 are SGHTA and FQGNSA. The CDR3 totals 14 residues.

This sequence joins TRBV29-1 and TRBJ2-7; 7 bases are a match to TRBD1. Germline trimming cut 7 bases from V and 4 bases from J; bases unmatched to any gene: 4. The V gene's germline CDR1 is SQVTM and CDR2 ANQGSEA. This CDR3 is 11 amino acids long. In DNA form, the CDR3 reads TGCAGCGGGAAACAGGGGTACGAGCAGTACTTC. Residues: CSGKQGYEQYF.

J is TRBJ1-5 and V is TRBV7-3; D unclear. V lost 5 bases to trimming and J lost 10 bases, with 15 bases between them. The CDR3 loop spans 13 amino acids. Germline-derived CDR1 and CDR2 are SGHTA and FQGTGA. The CDR3, as DNA: TGTGCCAGCAGCCTAAATCTCCGAGAACCCCAGCATTTT. It encodes CASSLNLREPQHF.

The chain combines TRBV7-2 with TRBJ2-2, with TRBD1 matching 7 bases. The CDR3 loop spans 15 amino acids. J lost 3 bases, V lost 5 bases, and 6 bases had no gene match. CDR1 is SGHTA and CDR2 is FQGNSA in the germline V gene. The CDR3 reads CASSPSRGYTGELFF. CDR3 nucleotide sequence: TGTGCCAGCAGCCCGTCCAGGGGGTACACCGGGGAGCTGTTTTTT.